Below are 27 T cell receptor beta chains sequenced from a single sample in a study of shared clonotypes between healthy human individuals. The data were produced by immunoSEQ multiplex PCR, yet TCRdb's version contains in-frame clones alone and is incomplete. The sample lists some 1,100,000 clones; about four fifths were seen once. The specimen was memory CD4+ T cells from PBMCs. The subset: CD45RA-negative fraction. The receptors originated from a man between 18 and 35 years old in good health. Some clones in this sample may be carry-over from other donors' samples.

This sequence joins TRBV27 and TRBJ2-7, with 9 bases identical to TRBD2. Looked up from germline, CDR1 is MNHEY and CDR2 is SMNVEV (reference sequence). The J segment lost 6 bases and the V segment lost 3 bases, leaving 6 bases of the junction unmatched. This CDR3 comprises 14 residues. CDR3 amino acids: CASSFHSGRGEQYF. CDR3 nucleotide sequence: TGTGCCAGCAGTTTCCATAGCGGGAGAGGCGAGCAGTACTTC.

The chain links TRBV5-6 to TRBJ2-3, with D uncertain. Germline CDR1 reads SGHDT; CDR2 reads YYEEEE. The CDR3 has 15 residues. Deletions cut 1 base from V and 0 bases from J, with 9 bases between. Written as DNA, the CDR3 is TGTGCCAGCAGCTTGACAGCGACCAGCACAGATACGCAGTATTTT. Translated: CASSLTATSTDTQYF.

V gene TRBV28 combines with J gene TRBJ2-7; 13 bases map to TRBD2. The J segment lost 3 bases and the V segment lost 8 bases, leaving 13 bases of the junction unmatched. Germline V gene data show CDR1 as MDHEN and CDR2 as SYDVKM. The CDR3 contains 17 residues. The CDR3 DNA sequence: TGTGCCAGCCCACCCGGGACTAGCGGGACAGTCCTCTACGAGCAGTACTTC. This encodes CASPPGTSGTVLYEQYF.

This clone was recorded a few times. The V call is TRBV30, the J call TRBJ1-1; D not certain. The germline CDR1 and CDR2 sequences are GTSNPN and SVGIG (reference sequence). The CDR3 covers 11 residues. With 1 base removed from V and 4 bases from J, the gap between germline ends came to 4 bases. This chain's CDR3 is CAWSGFTEAFF. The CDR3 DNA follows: TGTGCCTGGAGTGGATTCACTGAAGCTTTCTTT.

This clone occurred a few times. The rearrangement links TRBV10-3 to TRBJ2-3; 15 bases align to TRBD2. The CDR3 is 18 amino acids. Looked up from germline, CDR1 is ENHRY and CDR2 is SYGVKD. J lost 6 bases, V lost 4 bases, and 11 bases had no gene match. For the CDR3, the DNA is TGTGCCATCAGTGGCAGGACTAGCGGGAGGGCCGATTGGGATACGCAGTATTTT. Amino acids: CAISGRTSGRADWDTQYF.

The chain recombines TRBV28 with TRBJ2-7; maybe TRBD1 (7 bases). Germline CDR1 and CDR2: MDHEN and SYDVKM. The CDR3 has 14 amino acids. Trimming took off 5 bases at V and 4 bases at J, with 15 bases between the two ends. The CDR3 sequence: CASSLQTGRYEQYF. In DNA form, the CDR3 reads TGTGCCAGCAGTCTGCAGACAGGGAGGTACGAGCAGTACTTC.

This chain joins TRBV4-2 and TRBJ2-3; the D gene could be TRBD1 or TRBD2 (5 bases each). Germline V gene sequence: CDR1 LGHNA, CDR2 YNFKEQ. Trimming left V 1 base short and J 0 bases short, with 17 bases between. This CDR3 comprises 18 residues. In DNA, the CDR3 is TGTGCCAGCAGCCAAGCTCCGGGACGAGGGTCTAGCACAGATACGCAGTATTTT. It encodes CASSQAPGRGSSTDTQYF.

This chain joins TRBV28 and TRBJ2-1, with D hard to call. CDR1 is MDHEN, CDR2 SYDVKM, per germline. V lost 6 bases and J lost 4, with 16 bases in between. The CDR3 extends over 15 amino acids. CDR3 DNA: TGTGCCAGCAGATCCTTGCGGTCGGCTTACAATGAGCAGTTCTTC. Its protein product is CASRSLRSAYNEQFF.

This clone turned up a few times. The CDR3 DNA follows: TGTGCCAGCAGCTTAGGGGGGCAGGGGCCCTACGAGCAGTACTTC. This translates into CASSLGGQGPYEQYF. J is TRBJ2-7 and V is TRBV7-9; D is possibly TRBD1 (6 bases). The germline V and J ends were trimmed by 1 base and 2 bases, with 12 bases remaining between them. This CDR3 has 15 amino acids. The V gene's germline CDR1 is SEHNR and CDR2 FQNEAQ (reference sequence). The full variable domain, with the rest looked up from reference TRBV7-9 and TRBJ2-7, is DTGVSQNPRHKITKRGQNVTFRCDPISEHNRLYWYRQTLGQGPEFLTYFQNEAQLEKSRLLSDRFSAERPKGSFSTLEIQRTEQGDSAMYLCASSLGGQGPYEQYFGPGTRLTVT.

The CDR3 loop is CASSLVWGTDVYNEQFF. The CDR3 region has the DNA TGTGCCAGCAGCTTAGTCTGGGGCACAGATGTCTACAATGAGCAGTTCTTC. The V call is TRBV7-8, the J call TRBJ2-1, with TRBD1 as a possible D gene (5 bases). Germline V gene lookup returns CDR1 SGHVS and CDR2 FQNEAQ. The CDR3 runs to 17 residues. V lost 1 base and J 3 bases, leaving 16 bases between the germline ends.

CDR3 in amino acids: CAISGGHQETQYF. CDR3 bases: TGTGCCATCAGCGGGGGACACCAAGAGACCCAGTACTTC. V and J are TRBV2 and TRBJ2-5; the match to TRBD2 covers 8 bases. V lost 10 bases to trimming and J lost 0 bases; unmatched junction nucleotides: 4. The CDR3 consists of 13 residues. Per the germline V gene, CDR1 is SNHLY and CDR2 is FYNNEI.

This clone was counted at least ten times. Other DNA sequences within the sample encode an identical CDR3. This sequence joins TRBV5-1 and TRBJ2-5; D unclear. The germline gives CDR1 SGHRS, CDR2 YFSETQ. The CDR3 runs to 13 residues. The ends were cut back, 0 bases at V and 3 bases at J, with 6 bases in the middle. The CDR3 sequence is CASSLGAEETQYF. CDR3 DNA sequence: TGCGCCAGCAGCTTGGGGGCCGAAGAGACCCAGTACTTC.

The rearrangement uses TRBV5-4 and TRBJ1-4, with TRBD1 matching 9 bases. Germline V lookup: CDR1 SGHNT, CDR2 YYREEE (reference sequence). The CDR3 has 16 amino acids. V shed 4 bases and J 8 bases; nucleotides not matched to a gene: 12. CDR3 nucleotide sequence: TGTGCCAGCAGCGAGGGGATCGGGACAGGGCAAGAAAAACTGTTTTTT. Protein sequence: CASSEGIGTGQEKLFF. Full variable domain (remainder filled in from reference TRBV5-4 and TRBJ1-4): ETGVTQSPTHLIKTRGQQVTLRCSSQSGHNTVSWYQQALGQGPQFIFQYYREEENGRGNFPPRFSGLQFPNYSSELNVNALELDDSALYLCASSEGIGTGQEKLFFGSGTQLSVL.

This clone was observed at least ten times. The CDR3 DNA reads TGCGCCAGCAGCCACGGGGCGGGAGCAGGAGAGACCCAGTACTTC. Translating it yields CASSHGAGAGETQYF. V is TRBV4-3 and J is TRBJ2-5, with TRBD2 matching over 7 bases. The J segment lost 4 bases and the V segment lost 3 bases, leaving 8 bases of the junction unmatched. CDR3 length equals 15 residues. The V gene's germline CDR1 is LGHNA and CDR2 YSLEER.

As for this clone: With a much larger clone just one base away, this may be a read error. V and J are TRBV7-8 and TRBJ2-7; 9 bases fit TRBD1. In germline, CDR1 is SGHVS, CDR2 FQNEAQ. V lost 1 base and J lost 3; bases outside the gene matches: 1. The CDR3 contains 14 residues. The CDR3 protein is CASSLETGGYEQYF. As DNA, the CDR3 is TGTGCCAGCAGCTTAGAGACAGGGGGCTACGAGCAGTACTTC.

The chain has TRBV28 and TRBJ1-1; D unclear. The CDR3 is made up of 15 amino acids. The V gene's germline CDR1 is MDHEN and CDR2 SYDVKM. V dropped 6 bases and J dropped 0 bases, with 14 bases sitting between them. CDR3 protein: CASRPFGDMNTEAFF. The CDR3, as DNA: TGTGCCAGCAGACCTTTCGGAGACATGAACACTGAAGCTTTCTTT.

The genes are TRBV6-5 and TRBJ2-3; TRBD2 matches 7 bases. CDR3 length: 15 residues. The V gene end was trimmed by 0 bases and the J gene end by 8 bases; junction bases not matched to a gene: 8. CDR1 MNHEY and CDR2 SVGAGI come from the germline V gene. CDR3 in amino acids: CASSYSGGNRGTQYF. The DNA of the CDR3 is TGTGCCAGCAGTTACTCGGGAGGGAATAGGGGTACGCAGTATTTT.

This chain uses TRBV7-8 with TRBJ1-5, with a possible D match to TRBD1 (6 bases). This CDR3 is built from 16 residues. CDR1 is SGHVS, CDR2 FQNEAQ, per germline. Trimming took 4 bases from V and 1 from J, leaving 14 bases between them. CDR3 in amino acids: CASSSHRDGSNQPQHF. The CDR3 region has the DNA TGTGCCAGCAGCTCACACAGGGATGGCAGCAATCAGCCCCAGCATTTT.

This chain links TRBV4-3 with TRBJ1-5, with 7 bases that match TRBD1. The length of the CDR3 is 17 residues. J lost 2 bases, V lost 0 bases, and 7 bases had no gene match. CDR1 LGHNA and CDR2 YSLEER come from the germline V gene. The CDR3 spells CASSQDWRGLGNQPQHF. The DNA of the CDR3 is TGCGCCAGCAGCCAAGATTGGAGGGGGCTTGGCAATCAGCCCCAGCATTTT.

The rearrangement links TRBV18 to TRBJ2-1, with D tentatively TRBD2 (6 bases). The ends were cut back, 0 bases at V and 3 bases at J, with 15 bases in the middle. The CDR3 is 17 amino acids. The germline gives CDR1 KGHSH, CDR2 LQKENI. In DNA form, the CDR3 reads TGTGCCAGCTCACCACCTAGCGGTCTGACCGGCTACAATGAGCAGTTCTTC. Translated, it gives CASSPPSGLTGYNEQFF.

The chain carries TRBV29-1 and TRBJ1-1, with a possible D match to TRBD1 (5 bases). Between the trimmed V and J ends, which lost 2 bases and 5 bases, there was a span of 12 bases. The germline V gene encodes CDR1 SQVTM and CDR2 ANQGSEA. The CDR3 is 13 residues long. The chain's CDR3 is CSVEIGGGTEAFF. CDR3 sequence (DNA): TGCAGCGTTGAAATCGGGGGTGGGACTGAAGCTTTCTTT.

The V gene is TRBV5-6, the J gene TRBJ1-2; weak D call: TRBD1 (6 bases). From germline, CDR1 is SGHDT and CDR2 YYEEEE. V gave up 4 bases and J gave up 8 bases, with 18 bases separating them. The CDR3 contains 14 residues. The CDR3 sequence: CASSDLMGARGYTF. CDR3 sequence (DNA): TGTGCCAGCAGCGACCTTATGGGGGCCCGAGGCTACACCTTC. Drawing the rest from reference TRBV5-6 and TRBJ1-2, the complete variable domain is DAGVTQSPTHLIKTRGQQVTLRCSPKSGHDTVSWYQQALGQGPQFIFQYYEEEERQRGNFPDRFSGHQFPNYSSELNVNALLLGDSALYLCASSDLMGARGYTFGSGTRLTVV.

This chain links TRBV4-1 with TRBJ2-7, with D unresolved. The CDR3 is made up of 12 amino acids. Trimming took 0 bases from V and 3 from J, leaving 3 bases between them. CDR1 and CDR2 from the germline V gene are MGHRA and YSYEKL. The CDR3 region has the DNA TGCGCCAGCAGCCAAGATAACTACGAGCAGTACTTC. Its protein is CASSQDNYEQYF.

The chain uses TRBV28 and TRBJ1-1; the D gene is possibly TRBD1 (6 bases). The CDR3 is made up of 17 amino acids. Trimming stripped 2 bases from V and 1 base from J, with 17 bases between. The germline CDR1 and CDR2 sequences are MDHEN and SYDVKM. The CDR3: CASSLGSGGHRNTEAFF. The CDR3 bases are TGTGCCAGCAGTTTAGGGTCCGGGGGGCACCGGAACACTGAAGCTTTCTTT.

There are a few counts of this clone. This CDR3 is CASSQERGFQAFF. DNA for the CDR3: TGCGCCAGCAGCCAAGAGAGGGGATTTCAAGCTTTCTTT. V gene TRBV4-1 combines with J gene TRBJ1-1; tentatively, D is TRBD1 (5 bases). The V gene lost 0 bases and the J gene lost 9 bases, with 11 bases spanning the gap. Germline values: CDR1 MGHRA, CDR2 YSYEKL. This CDR3 has 13 residues.

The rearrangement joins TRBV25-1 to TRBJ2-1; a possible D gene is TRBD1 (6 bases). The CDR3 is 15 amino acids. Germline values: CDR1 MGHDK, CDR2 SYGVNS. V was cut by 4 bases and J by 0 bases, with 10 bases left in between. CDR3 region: CASSVTGSSYNEQFF. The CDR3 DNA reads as TGTGCCAGCAGTGTAACAGGGAGCTCCTACAATGAGCAGTTCTTC.

The CDR3 protein is CASSYGGAATGELFF. The CDR3 bases are TGTGCCAGCAGCTACGGGGGGGCCGCCACCGGGGAGCTGTTTTTT. The genes are TRBV6-5 and TRBJ2-2; TRBD2 aligns across 8 bases. The CDR3 is 15 residues long. V trimming: 6 bases; J trimming: 4 bases; junction bases outside the gene matches: 7. Germline lookup yields CDR1 MNHEY and CDR2 SVGAGI.